Listed below are T cell receptor beta chains from one sample, sequenced in a study of blood T cell repertoires in COVID-19. TCRdb's copy holds only in-frame clones and misses some; the assay was immunoSEQ multiplex PCR. The sample holds about 69,000 clones, less than 90% seen once. The material sequenced was peripheral blood. The receptor set was obtained from an older man with acute or convalescent COVID-19. CDR3s include the opening cysteine and the closing phenylalanine or tryptophan. The D gene is left open where the match is weak. Clone size is shown for a subset of rows, as once, few, many or a class of expanded clone.

abundance	v_gene	d_gene	j_gene	CDR3nt	CDR3aa
.	TRBV18	TRBD1	TRBJ1-2	TGTGCCAGCTCCGACGCCCTAGCCGGGACAGGGGGCCGGAATGGCTACACCTTC	CASSDALAGTGGRNGYTF
.	TRBV13	TRBD2	TRBJ2-7	TGTGCCAGCAGCTCATCTACACTAGCGGGGGCCTACGAGCAGTACTTC	CASSSSTLAGAYEQYF
.	TRBV19	.	TRBJ1-4	TGTGCCAGTAGTGCCGCGGGGGCCCCTAATGAAAAACTGTTTTTT	CASSAAGAPNEKLFF
.	TRBV5-1	TRBD2	TRBJ2-2	TGCGCCAGCAGCTTGGGGGAACTAGCGGAGAACACCGGGGAGCTGTTTTTT	CASSLGELAENTGELFF
.	TRBV29-1	TRBD1	TRBJ2-5	TGCAGCTACAGGGGCCCCCAAGAGACCCAGTACTTC	CSYRGPQETQYF
.	TRBV4-3	TRBD1	TRBJ2-6	TGCGCCAGCAGCCAGGACCCTGGACAGGGGGGCTCTGGGGCCAACGTCCTGACTTTC	CASSQDPGQGGSGANVLTF
.	TRBV11-2	TRBD1	TRBJ2-7	TGTGCCAGCAGCCTCCCCCAGGGGACAGGCTCCTACGAGCAGTACTTC	CASSLPQGTGSYEQYF
.	TRBV6-6	TRBD2	TRBJ2-2	TGTGCCAGCAGTCGGACTAGCGGGAGGCAAGGAGGCTCCGGGGAGCTGTTTTTT	CASSRTSGRQGGSGELFF
.	TRBV6-1	TRBD2	TRBJ2-3	TGTGCCAGCAGTGAAGCGGGCGGGAGAGCGGATACGCAGTATTTT	CASSEAGGRADTQYF
.	TRBV7-7	TRBD1	TRBJ2-7	TGTGCCAGCAGTCTCGACAGGGGGGACGAGCAGTACTTC	CASSLDRGDEQYF
.	TRBV7-2	TRBD2	TRBJ2-7	TGTGCCAGCAGCTTAGTACTAGCGGGAGGGAAATACGAGCAGTACTTC	CASSLVLAGGKYEQYF
.	TRBV9	TRBD1	TRBJ2-7	TGTGCCAGCAGCGTAGAGGGACAGGGGCTTTACGAGCAGTACTTC	CASSVEGQGLYEQYF
once	TRBV12-5	TRBD2	TRBJ2-1	TGTGCTAGTGGCCCGACTAGCGGGAGAAGGAATGAGCAGTTCTTC	CASGPTSGRRNEQFF
.	TRBV19	TRBD1	TRBJ2-3	TGTGCCAGTAGTATACAGGGGGCTCCTTTTAGCACAGATACGCAGTATTTT	CASSIQGAPFSTDTQYF
once	TRBV9	TRBD2	TRBJ2-3	TGTGCCAGCAGCGCAATCCAAAGACTAGCGGGAGCCACAGATACGCAGTATTTT	CASSAIQRLAGATDTQYF
.	TRBV6-2/TRBV6-3	.	TRBJ1-2	TGTGCCAGCAGTTACTCGAGTGGGTCAACGCGGGGCTACACCTTC	CASSYSSGSTRGYTF
few	TRBV6-2/TRBV6-3	.	TRBJ1-6	TGTGCCAGCAGTACGGGATGGTCAGGGGCCGGTCGGAATTCACCCCTCCACTTT	CASSTGWSGAGRNSPLHF
.	TRBV15	TRBD1	TRBJ1-2	TGTGCCACCAGCAGGAACAGGGGCGCCTATGGCTACACCTTC	CATSRNRGAYGYTF
.	TRBV19	.	TRBJ1-1	TGTGCCAGTAGTACTAGGGAGCCTAACACTGAAGCTTTCTTT	CASSTREPNTEAFF
.	TRBV2	.	TRBJ2-5	TGTGCCAGCAGTGATAAGGCGGGAATAGGGAAAGAGACCCAGTACTTC	CASSDKAGIGKETQYF
few	TRBV3-1/TRBV3-2	TRBD2	TRBJ2-7	TGTGCCAGCAGCCCCCGAGACGGCTTAAACGCTTCACATGGGACTAGGGGGTCCTACGAGCAGTACTTC	CASSPRDGLNASHGTRGSYEQYF
once	TRBV9	TRBD1	TRBJ1-2	TGTGCCAGCAGCGTAGGGACAGGGTCTGGCTACACCTTC	CASSVGTGSGYTF
once	TRBV2	TRBD1	TRBJ1-5	TGTGCCAGCAGTGAGGGACAGGGGGCGCCTCGGAATCAGCCCCAGCATTTT	CASSEGQGAPRNQPQHF
.	TRBV6-5	.	TRBJ1-2	TGTGCCAGCAGTTCCATTATCGACCGGGTTAGGGGCTACACCTTC	CASSSIIDRVRGYTF
.	TRBV11-2	TRBD2	TRBJ2-1	TGTGCCAGCAGCTTAGCTAGCGGGAGCTACAATGAGCAGTTCTTC	CASSLASGSYNEQFF
.	TRBV5-6	.	TRBJ1-1	TGTGCCAGCAGCCCCCTGGGAAGAGGGCCTGGCGCTTTCTTT	CASSPLGRGPGAFF
.	TRBV4-2	.	TRBJ2-5	TGTGCCAGCAGCCAGCCACCCGGGGGCGGGAGTATGAAGACCCAGTACTTC	CASSQPPGGGSMKTQYF
.	TRBV24-1	TRBD1	TRBJ1-2	TGTGCCACCAGTGATACAGGGGCCAGTGGCTACACCTTC	CATSDTGASGYTF
.	TRBV24-1	TRBD1	TRBJ1-4	TGTGCCACCAGTGACCCTGGGACAGGGAATGAAAAACTGTTTTTT	CATSDPGTGNEKLFF